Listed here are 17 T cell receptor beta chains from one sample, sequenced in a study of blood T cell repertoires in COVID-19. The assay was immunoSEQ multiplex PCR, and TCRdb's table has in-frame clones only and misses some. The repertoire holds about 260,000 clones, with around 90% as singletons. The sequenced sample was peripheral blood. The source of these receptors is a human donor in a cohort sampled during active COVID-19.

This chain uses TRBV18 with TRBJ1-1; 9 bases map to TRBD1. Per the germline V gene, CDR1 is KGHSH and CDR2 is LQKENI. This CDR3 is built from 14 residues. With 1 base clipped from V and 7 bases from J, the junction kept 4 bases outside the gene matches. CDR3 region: CASSPLGTGSEAFF. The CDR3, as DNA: TGTGCCAGCTCACCACTTGGGACAGGGAGTGAAGCTTTCTTT.

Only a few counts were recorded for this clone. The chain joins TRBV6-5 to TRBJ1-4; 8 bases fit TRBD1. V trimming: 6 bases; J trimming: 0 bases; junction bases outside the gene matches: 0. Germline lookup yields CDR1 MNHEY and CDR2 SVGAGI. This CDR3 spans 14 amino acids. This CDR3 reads CASRTGATNEKLFF. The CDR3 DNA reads TGTGCCAGCAGGACAGGGGCAACTAATGAAAAACTGTTTTTT.

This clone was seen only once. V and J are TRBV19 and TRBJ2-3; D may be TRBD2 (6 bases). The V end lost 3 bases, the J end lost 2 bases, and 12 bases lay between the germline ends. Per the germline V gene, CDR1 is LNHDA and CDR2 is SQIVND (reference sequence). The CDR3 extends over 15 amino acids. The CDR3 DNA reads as TGTGCCAGTAGTATCCCGGGAGTCCACACAGATACGCAGTATTTT. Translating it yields CASSIPGVHTDTQYF.

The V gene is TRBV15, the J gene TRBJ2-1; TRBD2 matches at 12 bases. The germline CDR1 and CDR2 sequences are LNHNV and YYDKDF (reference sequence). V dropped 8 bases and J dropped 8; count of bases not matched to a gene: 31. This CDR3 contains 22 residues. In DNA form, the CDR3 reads TGTGCCACCTCACGGGCCCTTCGTGGTCTAGCGGGAGGGAAAAGCCACCCGGATGAGCAGTTCTTC. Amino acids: CATSRALRGLAGGKSHPDEQFF.

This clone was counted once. The CDR3: CASSQDGPAGVWDTQYF. DNA for the CDR3: TGTGCCAGCAGCCAAGATGGCCCAGCGGGAGTTTGGGATACGCAGTATTTT. The chain employs TRBV4-2 and TRBJ2-3; 8 positions agree with TRBD2. Germline loops: CDR1 LGHNA, CDR2 YNFKEQ. V dropped 0 bases and J dropped 6; count of bases not matched to a gene: 11. The CDR3 is 17 residues long.

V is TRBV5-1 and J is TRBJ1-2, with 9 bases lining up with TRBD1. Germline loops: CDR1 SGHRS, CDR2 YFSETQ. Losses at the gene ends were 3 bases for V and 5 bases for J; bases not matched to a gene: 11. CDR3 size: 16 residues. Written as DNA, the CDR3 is TGCGCCAGCAGCTCGACCGGGACAGGGAGAGGGTATGGCTACACCTTC. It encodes CASSSTGTGRGYGYTF.

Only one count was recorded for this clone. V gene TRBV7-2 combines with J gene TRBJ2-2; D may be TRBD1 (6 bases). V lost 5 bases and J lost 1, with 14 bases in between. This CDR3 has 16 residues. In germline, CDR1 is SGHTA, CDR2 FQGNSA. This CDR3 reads CASSLGTRLNTGELFF. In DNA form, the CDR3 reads TGTGCCAGCAGCCTAGGGACACGTCTGAACACCGGGGAGCTGTTTTTT.

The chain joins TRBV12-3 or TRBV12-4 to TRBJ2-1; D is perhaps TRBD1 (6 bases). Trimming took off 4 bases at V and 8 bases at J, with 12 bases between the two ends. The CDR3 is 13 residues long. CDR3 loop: CASSSPGDYEQFF. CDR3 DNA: TGTGCCAGCAGTTCCCCAGGGGATTATGAGCAGTTCTTC.

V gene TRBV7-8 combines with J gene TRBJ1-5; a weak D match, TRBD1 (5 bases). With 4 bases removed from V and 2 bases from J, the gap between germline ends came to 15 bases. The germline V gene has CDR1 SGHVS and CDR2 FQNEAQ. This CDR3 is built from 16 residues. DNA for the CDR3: TGTGCCAGCAGCTCCCGTTCAGGGATTGGCAATCAGCCCCAGCATTTT. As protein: CASSSRSGIGNQPQHF.

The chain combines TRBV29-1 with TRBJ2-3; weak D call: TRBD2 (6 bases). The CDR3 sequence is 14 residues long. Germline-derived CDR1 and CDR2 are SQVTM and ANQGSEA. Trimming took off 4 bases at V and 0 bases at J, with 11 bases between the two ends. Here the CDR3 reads CSVVGGTSTDTQYF. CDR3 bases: TGCAGCGTTGTCGGGGGAACGAGCACAGATACGCAGTATTTT.

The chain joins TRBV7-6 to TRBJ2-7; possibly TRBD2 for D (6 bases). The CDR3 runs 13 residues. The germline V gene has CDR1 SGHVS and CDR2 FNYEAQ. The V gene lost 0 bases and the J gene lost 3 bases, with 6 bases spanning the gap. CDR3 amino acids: CASSLAGGYEQYF. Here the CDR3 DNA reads TGTGCCAGCAGCTTAGCGGGGGGCTACGAGCAGTACTTC.

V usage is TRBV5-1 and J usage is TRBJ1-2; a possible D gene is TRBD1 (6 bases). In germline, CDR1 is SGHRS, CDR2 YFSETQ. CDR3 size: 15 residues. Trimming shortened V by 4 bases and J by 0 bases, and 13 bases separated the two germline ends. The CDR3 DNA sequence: TGCGCCAGCAGCCTAGAGGGGGTGTCTAACTATGGCTACACCTTC. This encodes CASSLEGVSNYGYTF.

CDR3 bases: TGTGCCAGCAGCCCTGGGGGGACCTACGAGCAGTACTTC. Translation gives CASSPGGTYEQYF. The V and J genes are TRBV7-6 and TRBJ2-7; TRBD2 is a possible D gene (6 bases). The V gene lost 5 bases and the J gene lost 2 bases, with 10 bases spanning the gap. There are 13 residues in the CDR3. Germline V lookup: CDR1 SGHVS, CDR2 FNYEAQ. Combining the CDR3 with reference TRBV7-6 and TRBJ2-7 gives the whole variable domain GAGVSQSPRYKVTKRGQDVALRCDPISGHVSLYWYRQALGQGPEFLTYFNYEAQQDKSGLPNDRFSAERPEGSISTLTIQRTEQRDSAMYRCASSPGGTYEQYFGPGTRLTVT.

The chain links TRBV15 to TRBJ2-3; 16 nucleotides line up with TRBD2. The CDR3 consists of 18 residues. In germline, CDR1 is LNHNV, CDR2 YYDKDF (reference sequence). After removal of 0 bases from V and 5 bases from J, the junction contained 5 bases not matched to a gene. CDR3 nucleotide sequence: TGTGCCACCAGCAGAGATGGGACTAGCGGGAGGGGGAAAGATACGCAGTATTTT. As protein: CATSRDGTSGRGKDTQYF.

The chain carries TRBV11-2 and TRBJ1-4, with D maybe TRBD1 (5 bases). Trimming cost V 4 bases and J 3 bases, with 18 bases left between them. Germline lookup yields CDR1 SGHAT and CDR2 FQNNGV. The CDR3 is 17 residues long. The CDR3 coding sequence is TGTGCCAGCAGCTCAATGCCCCGGACAAGACCTAATGAAAAACTGTTTTTT. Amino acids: CASSSMPRTRPNEKLFF.

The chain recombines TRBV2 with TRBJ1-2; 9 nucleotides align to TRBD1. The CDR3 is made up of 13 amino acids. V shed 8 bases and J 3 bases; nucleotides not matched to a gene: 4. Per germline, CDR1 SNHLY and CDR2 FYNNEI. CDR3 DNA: TGTGCCAGCGGCCGGGACAGGGACTATGGCTACACCTTC. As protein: CASGRDRDYGYTF.

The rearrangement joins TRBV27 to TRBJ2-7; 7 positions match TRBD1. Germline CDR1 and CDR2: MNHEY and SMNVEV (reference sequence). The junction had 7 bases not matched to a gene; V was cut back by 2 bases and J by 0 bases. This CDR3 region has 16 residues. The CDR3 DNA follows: TGTGCCAGCAGTTTACGGGCAGGGGGTAGCTCCTACGAGCAGTACTTC. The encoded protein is CASSLRAGGSSYEQYF.